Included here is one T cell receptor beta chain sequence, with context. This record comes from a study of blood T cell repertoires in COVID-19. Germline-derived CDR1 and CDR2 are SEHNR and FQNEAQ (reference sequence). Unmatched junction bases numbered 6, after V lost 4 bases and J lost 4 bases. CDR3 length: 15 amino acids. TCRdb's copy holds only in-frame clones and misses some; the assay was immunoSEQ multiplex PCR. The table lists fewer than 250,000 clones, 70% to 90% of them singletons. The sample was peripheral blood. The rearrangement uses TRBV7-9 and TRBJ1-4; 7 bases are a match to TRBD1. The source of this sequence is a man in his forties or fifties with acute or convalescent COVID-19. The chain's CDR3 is CASSSYRDSNEKLFF. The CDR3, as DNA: TGTGCCAGCAGCTCCTACCGGGACAGTAATGAAAAACTGTTTTTT. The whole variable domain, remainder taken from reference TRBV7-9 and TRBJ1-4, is DTGVSQNPRHKITKRGQNVTFRCDPISEHNRLYWYRQTLGQGPEFLTYFQNEAQLEKSRLLSDRFSAERPKGSFSTLEIQRTEQGDSAMYLCASSSYRDSNEKLFFGSGTQLSVL.